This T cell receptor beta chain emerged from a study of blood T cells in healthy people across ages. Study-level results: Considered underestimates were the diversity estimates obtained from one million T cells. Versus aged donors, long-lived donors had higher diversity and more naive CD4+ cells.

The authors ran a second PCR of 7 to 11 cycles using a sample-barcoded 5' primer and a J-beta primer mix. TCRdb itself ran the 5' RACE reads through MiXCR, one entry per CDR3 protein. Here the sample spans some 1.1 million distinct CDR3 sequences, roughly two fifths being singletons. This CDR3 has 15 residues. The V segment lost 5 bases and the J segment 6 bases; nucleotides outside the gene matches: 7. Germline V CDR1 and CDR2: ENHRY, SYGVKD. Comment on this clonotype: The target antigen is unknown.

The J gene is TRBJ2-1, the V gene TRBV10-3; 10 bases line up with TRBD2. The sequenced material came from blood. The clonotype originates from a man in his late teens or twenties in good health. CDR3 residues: CAISRSGGAFNEQFF. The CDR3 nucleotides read TGTGCCATCAGTAGAAGCGGGGGGGCATTCAATGAGCAGTTCTTC.